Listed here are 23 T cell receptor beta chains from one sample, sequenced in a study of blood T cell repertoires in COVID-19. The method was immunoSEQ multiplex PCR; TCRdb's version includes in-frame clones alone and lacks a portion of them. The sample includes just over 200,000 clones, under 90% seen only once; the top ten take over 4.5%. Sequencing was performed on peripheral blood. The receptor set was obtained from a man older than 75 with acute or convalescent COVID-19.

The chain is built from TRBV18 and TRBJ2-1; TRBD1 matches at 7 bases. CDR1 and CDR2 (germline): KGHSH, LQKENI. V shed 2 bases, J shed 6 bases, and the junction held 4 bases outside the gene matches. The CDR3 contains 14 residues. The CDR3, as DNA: TGTGCCAGCTCACCATACCGGGACAGCAATGAGCAGTTCTTC. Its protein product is CASSPYRDSNEQFF.

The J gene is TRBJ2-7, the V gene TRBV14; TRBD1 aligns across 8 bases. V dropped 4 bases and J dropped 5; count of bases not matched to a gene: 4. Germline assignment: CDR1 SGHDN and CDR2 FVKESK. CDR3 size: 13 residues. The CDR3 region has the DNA TGTGCCAGCAGCCTCTTGGACAGGGACGAGCAGTACGTC. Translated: CASSLLDRDEQYV.

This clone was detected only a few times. The CDR3 sequence is CASSPTGETQYF. The CDR3, as DNA: TGTGCCAGCAGCCCCACGGGGGAGACCCAGTACTTC. This chain links TRBV7-9 with TRBJ2-5; tentative D call: TRBD2 (5 bases). V was pared by 5 bases and J by 5 bases, with 9 bases between. The CDR3 has 12 amino acids. Germline V CDR1 and CDR2: SEHNR, FQNEAQ (reference sequence). Complete variable domain (other parts from reference TRBV7-9 and TRBJ2-5): DTGVSQNPRHKITKRGQNVTFRCDPISEHNRLYWYRQTLGQGPEFLTYFQNEAQLEKSRLLSDRFSAERPKGSFSTLEIQRTEQGDSAMYLCASSPTGETQYFGPGTRLLVL.

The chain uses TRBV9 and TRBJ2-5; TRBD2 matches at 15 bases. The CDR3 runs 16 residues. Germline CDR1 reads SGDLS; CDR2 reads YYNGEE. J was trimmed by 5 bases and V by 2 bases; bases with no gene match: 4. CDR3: CASSVGLAGGPETQYF. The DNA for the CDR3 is TGTGCCAGCAGCGTTGGACTAGCGGGAGGGCCGGAGACCCAGTACTTC.

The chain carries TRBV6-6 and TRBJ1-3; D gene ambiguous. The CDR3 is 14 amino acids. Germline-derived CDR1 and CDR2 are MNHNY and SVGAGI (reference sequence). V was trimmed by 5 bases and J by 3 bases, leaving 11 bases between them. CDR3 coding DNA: TGTGCCAGCAGTGATCGGGGTGTTGGAAACACCATATATTTT. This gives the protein CASSDRGVGNTIYF.

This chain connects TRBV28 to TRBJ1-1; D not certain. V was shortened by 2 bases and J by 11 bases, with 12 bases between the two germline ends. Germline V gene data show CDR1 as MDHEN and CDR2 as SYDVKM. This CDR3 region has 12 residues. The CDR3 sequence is CASSLATWAAFF. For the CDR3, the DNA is TGTGCCAGCAGTTTAGCGACATGGGCGGCTTTCTTT.

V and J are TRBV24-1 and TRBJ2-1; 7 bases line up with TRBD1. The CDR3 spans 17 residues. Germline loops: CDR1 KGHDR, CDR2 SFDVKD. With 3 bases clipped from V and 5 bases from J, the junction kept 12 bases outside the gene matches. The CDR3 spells CATSDTKGLRGHNEQFF. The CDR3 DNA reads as TGTGCCACCAGTGATACGAAGGGTCTGAGGGGGCACAATGAGCAGTTCTTC.

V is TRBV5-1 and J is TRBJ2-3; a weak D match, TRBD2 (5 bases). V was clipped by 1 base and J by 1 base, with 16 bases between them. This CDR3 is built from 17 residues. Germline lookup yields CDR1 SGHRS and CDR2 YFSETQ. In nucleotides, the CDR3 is TGCGCCAGCAGCTTGCTAGGACTCGCCTGGGGCACAGATACGCAGTATTTT. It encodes CASSLLGLAWGTDTQYF. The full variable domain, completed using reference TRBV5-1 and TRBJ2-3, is KAGVTQTPRYLIKTRGQQVTLSCSPISGHRSVSWYQQTPGQGLQFLFEYFSETQRNKGNFPGRFSGRQFSNSRSEMNVSTLELGDSALYLCASSLLGLAWGTDTQYFGPGTRLTVL.

The CDR3 reads CAWTGLATGIQYF. CDR3 DNA: TGTGCCTGGACCGGACTAGCGACGGGCATTCAGTACTTC. The rearrangement uses TRBV30 and TRBJ2-4; 9 bases line up with TRBD2. Germline CDR1 reads GTSNPN; CDR2 reads SVGIG (reference sequence). The CDR3 is 13 amino acids. The V gene end was trimmed by 4 bases and the J gene end by 9 bases; junction bases not matched to a gene: 7.

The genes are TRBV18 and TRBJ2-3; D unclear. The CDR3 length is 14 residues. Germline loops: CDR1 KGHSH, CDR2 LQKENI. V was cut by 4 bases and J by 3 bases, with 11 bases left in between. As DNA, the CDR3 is TGTGCCAGCTCACAACAAACCGGGACAGATACGCAGTATTTT. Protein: CASSQQTGTDTQYF.

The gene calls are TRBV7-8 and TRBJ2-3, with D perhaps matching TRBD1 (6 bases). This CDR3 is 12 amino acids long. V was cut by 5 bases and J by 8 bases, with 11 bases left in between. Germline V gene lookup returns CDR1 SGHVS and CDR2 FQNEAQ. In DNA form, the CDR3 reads TGTGCCAGCAGCCAGGGGTCCGGTACGCAGTATTTT. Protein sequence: CASSQGSGTQYF.

This chain's CDR3 is CASRLSGQGRGGELFF. Here the CDR3 DNA reads TGTGCCAGCAGACTTTCCGGACAAGGGCGGGGCGGGGAGCTGTTTTTT. The chain employs TRBV7-2 and TRBJ2-2; a weak D match, TRBD2 (6 bases). V was trimmed by 6 bases and J by 7 bases, leaving 21 bases between them. The CDR3 runs 16 residues. In germline, CDR1 is SGHTA, CDR2 FQGNSA.

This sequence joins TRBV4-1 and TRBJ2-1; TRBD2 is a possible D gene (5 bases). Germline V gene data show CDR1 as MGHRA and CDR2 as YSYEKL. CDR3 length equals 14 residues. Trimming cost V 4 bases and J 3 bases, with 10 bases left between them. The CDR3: CASSLSGGYNEQFF. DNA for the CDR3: TGCGCCAGCAGCCTCAGCGGAGGCTACAATGAGCAGTTCTTC.

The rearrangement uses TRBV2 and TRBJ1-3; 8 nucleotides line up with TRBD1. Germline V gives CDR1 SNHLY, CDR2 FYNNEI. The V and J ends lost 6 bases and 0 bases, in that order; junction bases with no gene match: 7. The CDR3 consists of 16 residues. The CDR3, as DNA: TGTGCCAGCAGGGTGGACAGGGTTCTCTCTGGAAACACCATATATTTT. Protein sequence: CASRVDRVLSGNTIYF.

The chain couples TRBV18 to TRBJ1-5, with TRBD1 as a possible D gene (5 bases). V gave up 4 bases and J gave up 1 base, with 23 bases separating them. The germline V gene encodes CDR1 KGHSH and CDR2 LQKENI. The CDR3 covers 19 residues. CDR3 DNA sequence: TGTGCCAGCTCACGTACGGCTCCGTTAATGAAGGGGAGCAATCAGCCCCAGCATTTT. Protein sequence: CASSRTAPLMKGSNQPQHF.

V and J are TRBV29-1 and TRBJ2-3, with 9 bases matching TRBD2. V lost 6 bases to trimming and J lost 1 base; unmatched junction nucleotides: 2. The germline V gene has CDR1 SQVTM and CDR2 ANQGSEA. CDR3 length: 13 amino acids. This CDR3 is CSVWTSGTDTQYF. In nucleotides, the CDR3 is TGCAGCGTCTGGACTAGCGGCACAGATACGCAGTATTTT.

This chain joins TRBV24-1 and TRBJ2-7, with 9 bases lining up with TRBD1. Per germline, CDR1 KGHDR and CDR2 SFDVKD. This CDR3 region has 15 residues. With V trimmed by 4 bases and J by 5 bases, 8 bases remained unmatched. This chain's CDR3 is CATSDPGTGRNEQYF. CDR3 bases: TGTGCCACCAGTGACCCCGGGACAGGGCGGAACGAGCAGTACTTC.

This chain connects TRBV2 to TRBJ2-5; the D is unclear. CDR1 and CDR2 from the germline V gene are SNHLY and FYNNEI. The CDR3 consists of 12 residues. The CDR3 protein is CASRRYQETQYF. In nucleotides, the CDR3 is TGTGCTAGCCGCCGGTACCAAGAGACCCAGTACTTC. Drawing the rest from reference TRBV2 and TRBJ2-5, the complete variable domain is EPEVTQTPSHQVTQMGQEVILRCVPISNHLYFYWYRQILGQKVEFLVSFYNNEISEKSEIFDDQFSVERPDGSNFTLKIRSTKLEDSAMYFCASRRYQETQYFGPGTRLLVL.

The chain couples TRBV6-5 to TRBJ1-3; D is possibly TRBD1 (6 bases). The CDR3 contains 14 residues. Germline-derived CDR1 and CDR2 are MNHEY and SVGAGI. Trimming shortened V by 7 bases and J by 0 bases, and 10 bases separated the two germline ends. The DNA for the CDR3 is TGTGCCAGCATAGGGGGGGTCTCTGGAAACACCATATATTTT. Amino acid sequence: CASIGGVSGNTIYF.

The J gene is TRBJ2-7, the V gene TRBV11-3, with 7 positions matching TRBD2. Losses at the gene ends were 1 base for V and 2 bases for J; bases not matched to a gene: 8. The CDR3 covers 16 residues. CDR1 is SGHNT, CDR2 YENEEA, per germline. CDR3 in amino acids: CASSLVRLAETYEQYV. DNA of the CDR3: TGTGCCAGCAGCTTAGTTCGGCTAGCGGAAACCTACGAGCAGTACGTC.

Here the CDR3 reads CASSYSREGRQYV. The CDR3 DNA follows: TGTGCCAGCAGTTACTCCCGGGAGGGTCGGCAGTACGTC. The genes are TRBV6-2 or TRBV6-3 and TRBJ2-7; TRBD2 matches at 8 bases. The CDR3 totals 13 residues. Per the germline V gene, CDR1 is MNHEY and CDR2 is SVGEGT. The trim removed 0 bases at V and 9 bases at J, leaving 4 bases unmatched.

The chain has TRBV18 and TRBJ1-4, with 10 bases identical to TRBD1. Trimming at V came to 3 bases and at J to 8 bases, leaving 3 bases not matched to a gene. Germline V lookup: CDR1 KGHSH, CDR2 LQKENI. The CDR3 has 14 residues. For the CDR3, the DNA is TGTGCCAGCTCACCGGACAGGGGGTTGGAAAAACTGTTTTTT. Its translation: CASSPDRGLEKLFF.

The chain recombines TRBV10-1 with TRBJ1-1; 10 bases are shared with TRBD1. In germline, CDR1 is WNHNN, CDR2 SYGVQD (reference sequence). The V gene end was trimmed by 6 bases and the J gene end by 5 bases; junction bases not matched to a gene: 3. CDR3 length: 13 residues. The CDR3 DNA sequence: TGCGCCAGCAGCGGACAGGGGGGTACTGAAGCTTTCTTT. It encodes CASSGQGGTEAFF.